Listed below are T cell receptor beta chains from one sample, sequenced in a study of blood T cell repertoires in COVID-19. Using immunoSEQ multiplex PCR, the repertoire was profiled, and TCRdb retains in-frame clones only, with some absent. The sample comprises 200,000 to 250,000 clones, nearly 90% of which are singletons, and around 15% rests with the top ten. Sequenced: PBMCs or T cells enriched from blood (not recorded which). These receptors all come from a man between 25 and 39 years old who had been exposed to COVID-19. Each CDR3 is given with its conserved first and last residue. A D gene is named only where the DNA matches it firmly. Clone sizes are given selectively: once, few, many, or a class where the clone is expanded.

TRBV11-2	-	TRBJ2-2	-	CASSYTGRIDGELFF	TGTGCCAGCAGCTACACAGGGCGTATTGACGGGGAGCTGTTTTTT
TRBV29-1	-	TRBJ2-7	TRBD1	CSVKGPGTVSYEQYF	TGCAGCGTTAAAGGCCCCGGGACAGTCTCCTACGAGCAGTACTTC
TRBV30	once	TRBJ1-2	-	CAWKSQGVDGYTF	TGTGCCTGGAAAAGTCAAGGGGTTGATGGCTACACCTTC
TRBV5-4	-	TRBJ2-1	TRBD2	CASSLSAGGHNEQFF	TGTGCCAGCAGCTTATCGGCGGGGGGTCACAATGAGCAGTTCTTC
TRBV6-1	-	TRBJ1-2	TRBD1	CASSERDRESYGYTF	TGTGCCAGCAGTGAAAGGGACAGGGAAAGCTATGGCTACACCTTC
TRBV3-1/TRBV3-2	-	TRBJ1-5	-	CASSQGYKPLGGQPQHF	TGTGCCAGCAGCCAAGGTTACAAACCCTTAGGGGGTCAGCCCCAGCATTTT
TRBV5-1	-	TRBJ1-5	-	CASSLAPTGSVQPQHF	TGCGCCAGCAGCTTGGCCCCGACCGGGTCGGTTCAGCCCCAGCATTTT
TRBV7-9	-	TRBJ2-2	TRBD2	CASSPRSGGTGELFF	TGTGCCAGCAGCCCCCGTAGCGGGGGGACCGGGGAGCTGTTTTTT
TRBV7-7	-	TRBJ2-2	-	CASKRDTGELFF	TGTGCCAGCAAGAGGGACACCGGGGAGCTGTTTTTT
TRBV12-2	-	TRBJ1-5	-	CASRIVQDSQGTQPQHF	TGTGCAAGTCGCATAGTCCAGGACAGCCAGGGTACTCAGCCCCAGCATTTT
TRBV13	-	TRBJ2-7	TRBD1	CASSLQDRGRLYF	TGTGCCAGCAGCCTCCAGGACAGGGGGCGCTTGTACTTC
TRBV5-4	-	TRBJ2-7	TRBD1	CASSPRDSKTYEQYF	TGTGCCAGCAGCCCCCGGGACAGCAAAACCTACGAGCAGTACTTC
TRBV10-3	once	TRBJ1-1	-	CAISIQGNTEAFF	TGTGCCATCAGTATACAGGGGAACACTGAAGCTTTCTTT
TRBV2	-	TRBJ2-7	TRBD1	CASRWTGVREQYF	TGTGCCAGCAGATGGACAGGGGTCAGAGAGCAGTACTTC
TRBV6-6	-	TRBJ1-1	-	CASFGPGRNTEAFF	TGTGCCAGCTTTGGCCCGGGGAGGAACACTGAAGCTTTCTTT
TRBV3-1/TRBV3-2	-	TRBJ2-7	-	CASSVNSGPRGEQYF	TGTGCCAGCAGCGTTAATTCGGGCCCCCGAGGGGAGCAGTACTTC
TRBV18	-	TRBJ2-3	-	CASSPPWPVSTDTQYF	TGTGCCAGCTCACCACCCTGGCCTGTGAGCACAGATACGCAGTATTTT
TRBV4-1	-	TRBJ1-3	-	CASSQVGGSGNTIYF	TGCGCCAGCAGCCAAGTAGGGGGTTCTGGAAACACCATATATTTT
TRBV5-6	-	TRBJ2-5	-	CASGLTGVGETQYF	TGTGCCAGCGGGTTGACAGGCGTAGGGGAGACCCAGTACTTC
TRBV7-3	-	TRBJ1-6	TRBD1	CASRSSGTGRNSPLHF	TGTGCCAGCAGGTCTTCCGGGACAGGGAGGAATTCACCCCTCCACTTT
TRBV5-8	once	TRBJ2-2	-	CASSLVWKTQGSGELFF	TGTGCCAGCAGCTTGGTATGGAAAACTCAGGGGTCCGGGGAGCTGTTTTTT
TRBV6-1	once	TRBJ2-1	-	CASSEYGQGSYNEQFF	TGTGCCAGCAGTGAATATGGGCAGGGTTCCTACAATGAGCAGTTCTTC
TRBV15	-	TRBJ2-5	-	CATSRDGGWAQYF	TGTGCCACCAGCAGAGATGGGGGGTGGGCCCAGTACTTC
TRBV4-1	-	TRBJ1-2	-	CASSQGGRRYGYTF	TGCGCCAGCAGCCAAGGCGGGAGAAGGTATGGCTACACCTTC
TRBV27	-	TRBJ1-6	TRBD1	CASSSITGTGVSNSPLHF	TGTGCCAGCAGTTCCATCACCGGGACAGGGGTTTCAAATTCACCCCTCCACTTT
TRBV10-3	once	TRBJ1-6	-	CAHREGGDNSPLHF	TGTGCCCACCGTGAGGGAGGGGATAATTCACCCCTCCACTTT
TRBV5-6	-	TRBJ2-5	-	CASSYGVGSGQETQYF	TGTGCCAGCAGCTACGGAGTTGGGAGCGGGCAAGAGACCCAGTACTTC
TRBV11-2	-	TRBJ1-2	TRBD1	CASSLGSGTGNYGYTF	TGTGCCAGCAGCTTAGGGTCCGGGACAGGGAACTATGGCTACACCTTC
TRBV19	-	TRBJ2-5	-	CASSLAVQETQYF	TGTGCCAGTAGTTTAGCGGTCCAAGAGACCCAGTACTTC
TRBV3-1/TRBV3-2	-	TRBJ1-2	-	CASRLGQGRTAGYTF	TGTGCCAGCAGACTCGGTCAGGGCAGAACCGCGGGCTACACCTTC
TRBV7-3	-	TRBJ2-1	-	CASSFGGQSYNEQFF	TGTGCCAGCAGCTTCGGGGGACAGTCCTACAATGAGCAGTTCTTC
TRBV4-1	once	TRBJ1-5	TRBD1	CASSQRQGRGQPQHF	TGCGCCAGCAGCCAAAGACAGGGAAGGGGCCAGCCCCAGCATTTT
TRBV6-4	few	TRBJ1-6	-	CGQSYNSPLHF	TGCGGACAGTCCTATAATTCACCCCTCCACTTT
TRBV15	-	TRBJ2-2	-	CATSRDLPAGNTGELFF	TGTGCCACCAGCAGAGATCTGCCAGCGGGGAACACCGGGGAGCTGTTTTTT
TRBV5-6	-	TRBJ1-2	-	CASSSAWGANYGYTF	TGTGCCAGCAGCTCTGCCTGGGGGGCTAACTATGGCTACACCTTC
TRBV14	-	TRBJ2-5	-	CASSQVIFGQEARWDGQYF	TGTGCCAGCAGCCAAGTAATCTTCGGTCAGGAGGCGAGGTGGGATGGCCAGTACTTC
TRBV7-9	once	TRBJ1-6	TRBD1	CASSLTTGGSSSPLHF	TGTGCCAGCAGCTTAACGACAGGGGGCTCTAGTTCACCCCTCCACTTT
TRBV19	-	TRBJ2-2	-	CASITKWPKNTGELFF	TGTGCCAGTATCACAAAGTGGCCCAAGAACACCGGGGAGCTGTTTTTT
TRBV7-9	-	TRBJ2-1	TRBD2	CASSSRTSGAYNEQFF	TGTGCCAGCAGCTCGCGGACTAGCGGAGCCTACAATGAGCAGTTCTTC
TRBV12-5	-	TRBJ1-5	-	CASGWGGRDSNQPQHF	TGTGCTAGTGGTTGGGGGGGACGGGATAGCAATCAGCCCCAGCATTTT
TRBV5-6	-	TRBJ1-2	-	CASSLTSRAYGSGYTF	TGTGCCAGCAGCTTGACCAGCCGGGCCTATGGGAGTGGCTACACCTTC
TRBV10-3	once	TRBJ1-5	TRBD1	CAIRAGQGGNQPQHF	TGTGCCATCAGAGCTGGACAGGGAGGGAATCAGCCCCAGCATTTT
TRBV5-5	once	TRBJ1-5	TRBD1	CASSVLTGGDQPQHF	TGTGCCAGCAGCGTATTAACAGGGGGGGATCAGCCCCAGCATTTT
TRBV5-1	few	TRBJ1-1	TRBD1	CASKIRDRATEAFF	TGCGCCAGCAAAATCCGGGACAGGGCCACTGAAGCTTTCTTT
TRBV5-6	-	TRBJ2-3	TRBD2	CASSLRLAGPGGNTQYF	TGTGCCAGCAGCCTAAGACTAGCGGGCCCGGGGGGAAATACGCAGTATTTT
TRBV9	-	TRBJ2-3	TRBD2	CASSVSSGHSTDTQYF	TGTGCCAGCAGCGTATCTAGCGGCCACAGCACAGATACGCAGTATTTT
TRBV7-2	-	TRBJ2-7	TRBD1	CASSLLRGLDDIRSGEQYF	TGTGCCAGCAGCTTACTCAGGGGGCTGGACGATATACGGTCTGGGGAGCAGTACTTC
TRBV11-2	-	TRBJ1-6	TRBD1	CASSLEGQFDSPLHF	TGTGCCAGCAGCTTAGAGGGACAGTTCGATTCACCCCTCCACTTT
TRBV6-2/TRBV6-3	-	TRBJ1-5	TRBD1	CASSYGTGVGNQPQHF	TGTGCCAGCAGTTACGGGACAGGGGTAGGCAATCAGCCCCAGCATTTT
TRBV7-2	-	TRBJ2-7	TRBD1	CASSLGQGDWYEQYF	TGTGCCAGCAGCCTAGGACAGGGGGATTGGTACGAGCAGTACTTC
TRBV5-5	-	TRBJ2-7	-	CASSPLGSYEQYF	TGTGCCAGCAGCCCACTAGGGAGCTACGAGCAGTACTTC
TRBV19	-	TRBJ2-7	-	CASKPDNGVSYEQYF	TGTGCCAGTAAACCGGACAACGGTGTCTCCTACGAGCAGTACTTC
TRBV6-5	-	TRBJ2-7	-	CASSWDTGTYEQYF	TGTGCCAGCAGTTGGGACACAGGGACCTACGAGCAGTACTTC
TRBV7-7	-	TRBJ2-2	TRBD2	CASSPGPRLAGGPNTGELFF	TGTGCCAGCAGCCCCGGGCCCCGACTAGCGGGGGGACCAAACACCGGGGAGCTGTTTTTT
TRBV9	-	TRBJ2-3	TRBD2	CASSVEKGGGAGDTQYF	TGTGCCAGCAGCGTAGAAAAAGGCGGGGGGGCCGGGGATACGCAGTATTTT